The 19 T cell receptor beta chains below all came from one sample that was sequenced in a study of cytomegalovirus exposure and HLA in healthy donors. With 60 Vbeta and 13 Jbeta primers, the PCR was carried out. The protocol was immunoSEQ multiplex PCR, while the TCRdb copy is restricted to in-frame clones and leaves out a portion. The table includes under 250,000 clones, roughly 79% detected once. Material: PBMCs. The receptors here all came from a male donor in good health and CMV-seronegative.

The chain joins TRBV6-5 to TRBJ2-5; a possible D gene is TRBD1 (6 bases). This CDR3 spans 13 amino acids. Per germline, CDR1 MNHEY and CDR2 SVGAGI. The V end lost 10 bases, the J end lost 0 bases, and 12 bases lay between the germline ends. The CDR3 region is CATSRGYQETQYF. Written as DNA, the CDR3 is TGTGCCACCTCAAGGGGGTACCAAGAGACCCAGTACTTC.

This clone came up a few times. The CDR3 is CSVEDPVGQDSYNEQFF. CDR3 DNA sequence: TGCAGCGTTGAAGACCCGGTCGGACAGGACTCCTACAATGAGCAGTTCTTC. The chain joins TRBV29-1 to TRBJ2-1; 7 bases map to TRBD1. After removal of 0 bases from V and 0 bases from J, the junction contained 8 bases not matched to a gene. Germline V gene sequence: CDR1 SQVTM, CDR2 ANQGSEA. The CDR3 spans 17 residues.

Here the CDR3 DNA reads TGTGCCAGCAGCCAAGTCGGGGCCAGGGAGGGCTACGAGCAGTACTTC. Translating gives CASSQVGAREGYEQYF. The chain carries TRBV4-2 and TRBJ2-7; TRBD2 matches at 7 bases. The length of the CDR3 is 16 residues. Trimming at V came to 1 base and at J to 3 bases, leaving 9 bases not matched to a gene. Germline assignment: CDR1 LGHNA and CDR2 YNFKEQ.

This sequence joins TRBV19 and TRBJ1-2; maybe TRBD1 (5 bases). Germline V CDR1 and CDR2: LNHDA, SQIVND (reference sequence). The CDR3 runs 13 residues. V was trimmed by 4 bases and J by 1 base, leaving 7 bases between them. Written as DNA, the CDR3 is TGTGCCAGTAGTACAGGGTATAACTATGGCTACACCTTC. As protein: CASSTGYNYGYTF.

The genes are TRBV30 and TRBJ2-7, with D maybe TRBD1 (6 bases). Germline lookup yields CDR1 GTSNPN and CDR2 SVGIG (reference sequence). The CDR3 extends over 13 amino acids. The ends were cut back, 5 bases at V and 5 bases at J, with 16 bases in the middle. CDR3 nucleotides: TGTGCCTGGGCTCAGGGGAGAGGGAACGAGCAGTACTTC. Encoded protein: CAWAQGRGNEQYF.

The chain has TRBV6-5 and TRBJ2-3; TRBD1 agrees at 11 bases. This CDR3 is built from 14 residues. Trimming at V came to 6 bases and at J to 3 bases, leaving 2 bases not matched to a gene. From germline, CDR1 is MNHEY and CDR2 SVGAGI. The CDR3 protein is CASRDRGPTDTQYF. DNA of the CDR3: TGTGCCAGCAGGGACAGGGGGCCGACAGATACGCAGTATTTT.

The V gene is TRBV4-3, the J gene TRBJ2-3, with D perhaps TRBD1 (6 bases). From germline, CDR1 is LGHNA and CDR2 YSLEER. The CDR3 is made up of 16 amino acids. With 0 bases removed from V and 4 bases from J, the gap between germline ends came to 14 bases. The CDR3 region has the DNA TGCGCCAGCAGCCAAGAGAAGACAGGTGTGGCAGATACGCAGTATTTT. Its protein product is CASSQEKTGVADTQYF.

This clone was seen once. This chain joins TRBV27 and TRBJ1-1; D ambiguous. CDR1 is MNHEY, CDR2 SMNVEV, per germline (reference sequence). V gave up 5 bases and J gave up 2 bases, with 9 bases separating them. The CDR3 has 13 amino acids. CDR3 bases: TGTGCCAGCAGTACTATAGGTAACACTGAAGCTTTCTTT. It translates to CASSTIGNTEAFF.

The chain has TRBV9 and TRBJ1-3; no clear D. The CDR3 is 13 amino acids. V lost 2 bases to trimming and J lost 0 bases, with 3 bases between them. Looked up from germline, CDR1 is SGDLS and CDR2 is YYNGEE. The CDR3 DNA follows: TGTGCCAGCAGCGTTAGCTCTGGAAACACCATATATTTT. Translating it yields CASSVSSGNTIYF.

The chain joins TRBV28 to TRBJ2-3; 13 positions match TRBD2. The trim removed 6 bases at V and 6 bases at J, leaving 18 bases unmatched. The CDR3 consists of 19 residues. Germline CDR1 MDHEN, CDR2 SYDVKM. DNA of the CDR3: TGTGCCAGCAGCGGCCGAAACGGACTAGCGGGAGTCACGGGGGATACGCAGTATTTT. Its translation: CASSGRNGLAGVTGDTQYF.

This clone showed up just a few times. The chain is built from TRBV6-1 and TRBJ2-5; D not resolved. From germline, CDR1 is MNHNS and CDR2 SASEGT. Trimming removed 6 bases from V and 3 bases from J, with 17 bases in between. This CDR3 spans 15 amino acids. The CDR3 region has the DNA TGTGCCAGCAGCCTGGCTGTGGAGTCAAAAGAGACCCAGTACTTC. Amino acid sequence: CASSLAVESKETQYF.

This clone occurred once. The V gene is TRBV11-2, the J gene TRBJ2-7, with D perhaps matching TRBD1 (6 bases). The V and J ends lost 5 bases and 4 bases respectively, with 9 bases between them. The germline CDR1 and CDR2 sequences are SGHAT and FQNNGV. The length of the CDR3 is 12 residues. The CDR3 here is CASSEQGYEQYF. The CDR3 DNA reads TGTGCCAGCAGCGAACAGGGTTACGAGCAGTACTTC.

The chain uses TRBV27 and TRBJ2-2, with a tentative D call TRBD2 (5 bases). Germline lookup yields CDR1 MNHEY and CDR2 SMNVEV (reference sequence). The V and J ends lost 5 bases and 0 bases respectively, with 10 bases between them. The length of the CDR3 is 15 residues. The CDR3 DNA reads as TGTGCCAGCAGTACAGCGGTTTCGAACACCGGGGAGCTGTTTTTT. This codes for CASSTAVSNTGELFF.

This clone has more than one count but fewer than ten. V gene TRBV25-1 combines with J gene TRBJ1-1, with no clear D. The CDR3 consists of 14 residues. Germline lookup yields CDR1 MGHDK and CDR2 SYGVNS. Between the trimmed V and J ends, which lost 4 bases and 1 base, there was a span of 10 bases. CDR3 sequence reads: CASSGFAGNTEAFF. CDR3 DNA sequence: TGTGCCAGCAGTGGATTTGCGGGGAACACTGAAGCTTTCTTT.

The chain carries TRBV11-2 and TRBJ1-2; weak D call: TRBD1 (5 bases). V lost 1 base and J lost 8, with 17 bases in between. This CDR3 has 15 amino acids. In germline, CDR1 is SGHAT, CDR2 FQNNGV. CDR3 coding DNA: TGTGCCAGCAGCTTAGTCGCAGGGTCGGTTTGGGGCTACACCTTC. The encoded protein is CASSLVAGSVWGYTF.

The chain joins TRBV6-6 to TRBJ1-1, with D perhaps matching TRBD1 (5 bases). This CDR3 is 16 amino acids long. Germline assignment: CDR1 MNHNY and CDR2 SVGAGI (reference sequence). Trimming removed 0 bases at V and 0 bases at J, with 11 bases between. The CDR3 spells CASSYSGLSMNTEAFF. In nucleotides, the CDR3 is TGTGCCAGCAGTTACTCGGGACTGAGCATGAACACTGAAGCTTTCTTT.

CDR3 sequence reads: CASTGGGVGYTF. The CDR3 DNA is TGTGCCAGCACCGGCGGGGGGGTTGGCTACACCTTC. V gene TRBV5-6 combines with J gene TRBJ1-2, with D possibly TRBD1 on 5 matching bases. The CDR3 covers 12 residues. V was cut by 6 bases and J by 7 bases, with 13 bases left in between. CDR1 SGHDT and CDR2 YYEEEE come from the germline V gene.

This clone was detected only a few times. This rearrangement joins TRBV7-3 to TRBJ2-6; no clear D gene. The CDR3 loop spans 15 amino acids. Trimming cost V 2 bases and J 2 bases, with 7 bases left between them. Germline values: CDR1 SGHTA, CDR2 FQGTGA. The CDR3 DNA sequence: TGTGCCAGCAGCTTAGGAGTTCCTGGGGCCAACGTCCTGACTTTC. This encodes CASSLGVPGANVLTF. The complete variable domain, with remaining parts taken from reference TRBV7-3 and TRBJ2-6, reads GAGVSQTPSNKVTEKGKYVELRCDPISGHTALYWYRQSLGQGPEFLIYFQGTGAADDSGLPNDRFFAVRPEGSVSTLKIQRTERGDSAVYLCASSLGVPGANVLTFGAGSRLTVL.

The V and J genes are TRBV15 and TRBJ1-1; the D is unclear. The V end was cut by 7 bases, the J end by 3 bases, with 15 bases between. Germline values: CDR1 LNHNV, CDR2 YYDKDF (reference sequence). The CDR3 runs 14 residues. Written as DNA, the CDR3 is TGTGCCACCACAAAGGTGGAGCCGCACACTGAAGCTTTCTTT. Its translation is CATTKVEPHTEAFF. The variable domain in full, with the rest retrieved from reference TRBV15 and TRBJ1-1, is DAMVIQNPRYQVTQFGKPVTLSCSQTLNHNVMYWYQQKSSQAPKLLFHYYDKDFNNEADTPDNFQSRRPNTSFCFLDIRSPGLGDTAMYLCATTKVEPHTEAFFGQGTRLTVV.